The source of this TCR beta chain is a study of blood T cell repertoires in COVID-19. For the study at large: Whether acute or convalescent, the COVID-19 samples came from the United States, Italy and Spain.

Two negative PCRs, clearance, or symptom resolution were required of recovered Cohort 3 donors. Here immunoSEQ multiplex PCR was the method, and the copy in TCRdb shows in-frame clones only, minus some. The sample includes 200,000 to 250,000 clones, 82% of them seen just once. The sequence was obtained from a woman aged 55-69 years who had recovered from COVID-19. Sequencing was done on a sample of PBMCs or T cells enriched from blood (not recorded which).

The CDR3 bases are TGTGCCACCAGCAGAGATCTAGGGAACACTGAAGCTTTCTTT. Residues: CATSRDLGNTEAFF. V gene TRBV15 combines with J gene TRBJ1-1; D is undetermined. CDR3 length: 14 residues. Germline lookup yields CDR1 LNHNV and CDR2 YYDKDF (reference sequence). Trimming took off 0 bases at V and 1 base at J, with 6 bases between the two ends.